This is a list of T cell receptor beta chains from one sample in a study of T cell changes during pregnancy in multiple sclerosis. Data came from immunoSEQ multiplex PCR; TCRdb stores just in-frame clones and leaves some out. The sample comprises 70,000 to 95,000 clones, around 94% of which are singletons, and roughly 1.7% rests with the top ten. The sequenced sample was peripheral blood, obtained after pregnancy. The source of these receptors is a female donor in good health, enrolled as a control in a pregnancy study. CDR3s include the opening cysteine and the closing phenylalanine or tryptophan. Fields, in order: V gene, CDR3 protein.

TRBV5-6,CASSLLAGSRPNEKLFF
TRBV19,CASSPSGYGGNEQFF
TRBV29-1,CSVFSPREGGVSTYEQYF
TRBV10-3,CATEEGQASNQPQHF
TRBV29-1,CSVVGAGYNEQFF
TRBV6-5,CASSALAYSNQPQHF
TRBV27,CASSFWGGREKLFF
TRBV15,CATRALSGRAGEQFF
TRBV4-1,CASSPRVSPEDYEQYF
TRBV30,CAWSGPSRANEKLFF
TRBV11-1,CASSVDRASTDTQYF
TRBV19,CASSIAGVYNEQFF
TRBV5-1,CASSPRTGTSLYF
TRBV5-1,CASSLNPDRDYYEQYF
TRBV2,CASDNGGRLDNEQFF
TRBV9,CASSVVLGEGLENEQFF
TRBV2,CASSAQAAAYEQYF
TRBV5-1,CASSLPSTGSTDTQYF
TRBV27,CASRGDREHEQYF
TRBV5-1,CASSSAGPYNEQFF
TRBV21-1,CAINGTGKSEQYF
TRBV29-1,CSDQAGDPENTEAFF
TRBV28,CASSLAKGGPGAFF
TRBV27,CASSQLGPF
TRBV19,CASRTGHNTGELFF
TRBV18,CASSPKTGRAGELFF
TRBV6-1,CASSDWGTSAKSTDTQYF
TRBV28,CASSRDRDGYTF
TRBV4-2,CASSQDGGDDQPQHF
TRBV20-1,CSARQGHGYTF
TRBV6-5,CASSYSGTGETQYF
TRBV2,CASKSGEETQYF
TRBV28,CASSSEGTGKVEKLFF
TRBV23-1,CASSRNYHSYEQYF
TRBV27,CASSLSGAGGAYEQYF
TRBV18,CASSPSLGNTEAFF
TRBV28,CASSLTGVRLAGKYEQYF
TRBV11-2,CASSLGQGRYYEQYF
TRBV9,CASSVTAVPSYEQYF
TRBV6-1,CASSEEVELDYEQYF
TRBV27,CASSLTGTVSYGYTF